This TCR beta chain was retrieved from a study of metastatic and nonmetastatic thyroid tumors. Study details: Malignant and benign thyroid patients had repertoires compared in peripheral blood and tumor or nodule tissue.

Thyroid surgery was preceded by no treatment in any patient. Whole-study findings and limits: Benign nodules reportedly had significantly lower TCR beta diversity than malignant thyroid tumors in blood and tumor.

Authors' methods: It was from CDR3 differences across clinicopathological groups that a distant-metastasis classifier for papillary thyroid cancer was built. TCRdb reanalyzed the PCR reads with MiXCR. The authors' filters were not applied to this entry. Of over 13,000 clones listed, about 22% are singletons. Germline V lookup: CDR1 SNHLY, CDR2 FYNNEI. This CDR3 region has 14 residues. Trimming removed 1 base from V and 1 base from J, with 5 bases in between. This clone counts as medium-sized (0.01 to 0.1%). Antigen unknown. The material sequenced was blood. The clonotype comes from a female donor with papillary thyroid cancer or a benign thyroid nodule (not recorded which). Some clones in this sample may be carry-over from other donors' samples. The chain couples TRBV2 to TRBJ1-5; no clear D. CDR3 in amino acids: CASSEDGSNQPQHF. The CDR3 nucleotides are TGTGCCAGCAGTGAAGACGGAAGCAATCAGCCCCAGCATTTT. The full variable domain, with the rest looked up from reference TRBV2 and TRBJ1-5, is EPEVTQTPSHQVTQMGQEVILRCVPISNHLYFYWYRQILGQKVEFLVSFYNNEISEKSEIFDDQFSVERPDGSNFTLKIRSTKLEDSAMYFCASSEDGSNQPQHFGDGTRLSIL.